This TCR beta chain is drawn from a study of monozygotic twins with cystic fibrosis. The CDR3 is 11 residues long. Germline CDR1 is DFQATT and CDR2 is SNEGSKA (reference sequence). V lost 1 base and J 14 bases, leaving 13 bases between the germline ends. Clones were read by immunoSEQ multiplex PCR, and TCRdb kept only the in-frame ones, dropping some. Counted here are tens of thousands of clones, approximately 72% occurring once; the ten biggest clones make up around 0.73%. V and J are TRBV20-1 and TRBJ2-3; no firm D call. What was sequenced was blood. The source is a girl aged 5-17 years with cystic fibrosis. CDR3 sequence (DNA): TGCAGTGCTAGAGCTAGGGCCCCTTGGTATTTT. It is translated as CSARARAPWYF.